These T cell receptor beta chains were read from a single sample in a study of blood T cell repertoires in COVID-19. Produced via immunoSEQ multiplex PCR; TCRdb's table is partial and in-frame only. The sample consists of approximately 250,000 clones, around nine tenths of them appearing once. Specimen: PBMCs or T cells enriched from blood (not recorded which). The receptor set was obtained from a woman aged 55-70 years in a cohort exposed to, infected with or recovered from COVID-19 (not recorded which). Both conserved end residues are part of each CDR3. Fields, in order: CDR3 protein, CDR3 DNA, clone size, D gene, J gene, V gene. A D gene is named only where the DNA matches it firmly. Clone size is given for some rows only: seen once, a few or many times, or a class if the clone is expanded.

CDR3: CASSAGQGGSNQPQHF
DNA: TGTGCCAGCAGTGCGGGACAGGGAGGTTCCAATCAGCCCCAGCATTTT
size: once
D: TRBD1
J: TRBJ1-5
V: TRBV6-1

CDR3: CASSKGTSGSSSYEQYF
DNA: TGCGCCAGCAGCAAGGGGACTAGCGGGTCCAGCTCCTACGAGCAGTACTTC
size: -
D: TRBD2
J: TRBJ2-7
V: TRBV5-1

CDR3: CASSPDRITGELFF
DNA: TGTGCCAGTAGTCCGGACAGGATCACCGGGGAGCTGTTTTTT
size: few
D: TRBD1
J: TRBJ2-2
V: TRBV19

CDR3: CASSLGGGGYNEQFF
DNA: TGCGCCAGCAGTCTAGGCGGGGGAGGCTACAATGAGCAGTTCTTC
size: -
D: TRBD2
J: TRBJ2-1
V: TRBV10-2

CDR3: CASSPREGRNTEAFF
DNA: TGTGCCAGCAGCCCAAGGGAGGGGCGCAACACTGAAGCTTTCTTT
size: few
D: -
J: TRBJ1-1
V: TRBV7-2

CDR3: CASSYWGLAGQNTGELFF
DNA: TGTGCCAGCAGTTACTGGGGACTAGCGGGACAGAACACCGGGGAGCTGTTTTTT
size: -
D: TRBD2
J: TRBJ2-2
V: TRBV6-2/TRBV6-3

CDR3: CAWSVRGGTSGSGEQFF
DNA: TGTGCCTGGAGTGTACGGGGGGGGACTAGCGGGAGTGGTGAGCAGTTCTTC
size: -
D: TRBD2
J: TRBJ2-1
V: TRBV30

CDR3: CASSWGLAGVGADTQYF
DNA: TGTGCCAGCAGCTGGGGACTAGCGGGAGTGGGAGCGGATACGCAGTATTTT
size: -
D: TRBD2
J: TRBJ2-3
V: TRBV5-4

CDR3: CASGRSAKSYEQYF
DNA: TGTGCCAGTGGAAGGTCAGCGAAGTCCTACGAGCAGTACTTC
size: -
D: -
J: TRBJ2-7
V: TRBV19

CDR3: CASSYREGTDTQYF
DNA: TGTGCCAGCAGTTATCGGGAGGGGACAGATACGCAGTATTTT
size: -
D: TRBD2
J: TRBJ2-3
V: TRBV6-5

CDR3: CASSMPGRRQRDSYNEQFF
DNA: TGTGCCAGCAGTATGCCGGGACGGAGACAGCGGGACTCCTACAATGAGCAGTTCTTC
size: -
D: TRBD2
J: TRBJ2-1
V: TRBV7-2

CDR3: CASSYAPSGNTGELFF
DNA: TGTGCCAGCAGTTACGCGCCAAGCGGAAACACCGGGGAGCTGTTTTTT
size: -
D: -
J: TRBJ2-2
V: TRBV6-5

CDR3: CASGAISGNTIYF
DNA: TGTGCCAGCGGTGCTATCTCTGGAAACACCATATATTTT
size: -
D: -
J: TRBJ1-3
V: TRBV9